Each of the 12 T cell receptor beta chains below was sequenced from the same sample in a study of radiotherapy plus CTLA-4 blockade in lung cancer. Clones were sequenced by immunoSEQ multiplex PCR, and TCRdb holds only the in-frame ones, with some missing. The data show 85,000 to 100,000 clones, with roughly 86% seen just once and roughly a sixth held by the top ten. The material was peripheral blood, obtained from a patient treated with radiotherapy plus ipilimumab. The receptors derive from a human donor with non-small cell lung cancer that progressed on radiotherapy plus ipilimumab.

A few counts support this clone. V usage is TRBV5-1 and J usage is TRBJ2-7; 9 nucleotides line up with TRBD1. In germline, CDR1 is SGHRS, CDR2 YFSETQ. CDR3 length equals 14 residues. With 2 bases clipped from V and 3 bases from J, the junction kept 3 bases outside the gene matches. The CDR3 bases are TGCGCCAGCAGCTTTGGGACAGGGTACTACGAGCAGTACTTC. Translation: CASSFGTGYYEQYF.

The CDR3 region is CAGAGSSYEQYF. DNA of the CDR3: TGTGCCGGTGCCGGGTCCTCCTACGAGCAGTACTTC. The chain has TRBV2 and TRBJ2-7; D remains unclear. CDR3 length equals 12 residues. V dropped 11 bases and J dropped 0 bases, with 11 bases sitting between them. CDR1 is SNHLY, CDR2 FYNNEI, per germline. The entire variable domain, with the rest obtained from reference TRBV2 and TRBJ2-7, is as follows: EPEVTQTPSHQVTQMGQEVILRCVPISNHLYFYWYRQILGQKVEFLVSFYNNEISEKSEIFDDQFSVERPDGSNFTLKIRSTKLEDSAMYFCAGAGSSYEQYFGPGTRLTVT.

The rearrangement links TRBV7-9 to TRBJ1-6, with 11 bases that match TRBD1. The J segment lost 9 bases and the V segment lost 1 base, leaving 5 bases of the junction unmatched. This CDR3 comprises 16 residues. Germline V gives CDR1 SEHNR, CDR2 FQNEAQ (reference sequence). Here the CDR3 reads CASSLGGTGGISPLHF. The CDR3 DNA follows: TGTGCCAGCAGCTTAGGAGGGACAGGGGGGATTTCACCCCTCCACTTT.

The rearrangement joins TRBV6-6 to TRBJ1-1; TRBD1 aligns across 10 bases. Germline CDR1 is MNHNY and CDR2 is SVGAGI (reference sequence). Losses at the gene ends were 6 bases for V and 3 bases for J; bases not matched to a gene: 4. The CDR3 contains 14 residues. The CDR3 DNA reads TGTGCCAGCAGCCGGACAGGGGGTGACACTGAAGCTTTCTTT. Translation gives CASSRTGGDTEAFF.

The chain has TRBV6-1 and TRBJ1-1; D is unclear. V lost 7 bases to trimming and J lost 5 bases, with 20 bases between them. Germline V gene lookup returns CDR1 MNHNS and CDR2 SASEGT. The length of the CDR3 is 15 residues. This chain's CDR3 is CASKGSITMGTEAFF. The CDR3 DNA is TGTGCCAGCAAGGGCAGTATCACGATGGGAACTGAAGCTTTCTTT.

This clone occurred a few times. This CDR3 is CASSVGQGPSPLHF. CDR3 sequence (DNA): TGTGCCAGCAGCGTGGGACAGGGGCCTTCACCCCTCCACTTT. V is TRBV7-9 and J is TRBJ1-6, with 10 nucleotides matching TRBD1. The V gene's germline CDR1 is SEHNR and CDR2 FQNEAQ (reference sequence). V was pared by 5 bases and J by 9 bases, with 4 bases of the junction left unmatched. The CDR3 loop spans 14 amino acids.

This clone was counted once. CDR3: CASSEGGSIGNQPQHF. The CDR3 DNA reads TGTGCCAGCTCCGAAGGGGGTAGCATTGGCAATCAGCCCCAGCATTTT. The V gene is TRBV6-6, the J gene TRBJ1-5; perhaps TRBD1 as D (6 bases). Germline V gene sequence: CDR1 MNHNY, CDR2 SVGAGI (reference sequence). V was trimmed by 8 bases and J by 2 bases, leaving 19 bases between them. The CDR3 sequence is 16 residues long.

The chain joins TRBV27 to TRBJ2-7; D gene unclear. The CDR3 loop spans 12 amino acids. In germline, CDR1 is MNHEY, CDR2 SMNVEV (reference sequence). V was pared by 0 bases and J by 3 bases, with 3 bases between. The CDR3 nucleotides read TGTGCCAGCAGTTTATCCGGCTACGAGCAGTACTTC. Translated, it gives CASSLSGYEQYF.

The chain carries TRBV10-2 and TRBJ2-3, with 10 bases aligning to TRBD2. V trimming: 7 bases; J trimming: 0 bases; junction bases outside the gene matches: 1. This CDR3 spans 14 amino acids. CDR1 WSHSY and CDR2 SAAADI come from the germline V gene. The DNA of the CDR3 is TGCGCCAGCAAGGGACTAGCGAGCACAGATACGCAGTATTTT. It yields the protein CASKGLASTDTQYF.

The chain recombines TRBV15 with TRBJ2-7; TRBD1 agrees at 7 bases. CDR3 size: 16 residues. Germline V CDR1 and CDR2: LNHNV, YYDKDF (reference sequence). J was trimmed by 3 bases and V by 0 bases; bases with no gene match: 8. The CDR3 DNA sequence: TGTGCCACCAGCAGAGATAAAGACAGGGTGATCTACGAGCAGTACTTC. Protein: CATSRDKDRVIYEQYF.

V is TRBV10-1 and J is TRBJ2-3; D is unresolved. V lost 2 bases and J lost 6, with 0 bases in between. The CDR3 contains 10 residues. From germline, CDR1 is WNHNN and CDR2 SYGVQD (reference sequence). The CDR3 protein is CASSEDTQYF. DNA for the CDR3: TGCGCCAGCAGTGAGGATACGCAGTATTTT.

This chain uses TRBV5-6 with TRBJ2-7, with 9 bases matching TRBD1. Germline V gives CDR1 SGHDT, CDR2 YYEEEE. V shed 3 bases and J 0 bases; nucleotides not matched to a gene: 7. This CDR3 is built from 16 residues. The CDR3 DNA sequence: TGTGCCAGCAGCTGGGGACAGGGAACGAGCTCCTACGAGCAGTACTTC. This translates into CASSWGQGTSSYEQYF. Based on the CDR3 plus reference TRBV5-6 and TRBJ2-7, the full variable domain is DAGVTQSPTHLIKTRGQQVTLRCSPKSGHDTVSWYQQALGQGPQFIFQYYEEEERQRGNFPDRFSGHQFPNYSSELNVNALLLGDSALYLCASSWGQGTSSYEQYFGPGTRLTVT.